A single sample is the source of the 4 T cell receptor beta chains below, sequenced in a study of cytomegalovirus exposure and HLA in healthy donors. It was with 60 Vbeta and 13 Jbeta primers that the PCR ran. Method: immunoSEQ multiplex PCR; TCRdb's copy keeps in-frame clones and lacks some. The data hold 130,000 to 150,000 clones, with about 80% observed a single time. The specimen sequenced was PBMCs. All receptors derive from a male donor in good health and CMV-seronegative.

This clone was counted only a few times. V usage is TRBV7-2 and J usage is TRBJ2-3; D unclear. Trimming left V 1 base short and J 4 bases short, with 12 bases between. CDR1 and CDR2 (germline): SGHTA, FQGNSA. CDR3 length: 15 amino acids. The CDR3: CASSLGRGEADTQYF. The CDR3 DNA reads as TGTGCCAGCAGCTTAGGGCGAGGTGAAGCAGATACGCAGTATTTT.

This chain joins TRBV6-5 and TRBJ1-2; no definite D call. The V end was cut by 3 bases, the J end by 5 bases, with 10 bases between. This CDR3 is 13 amino acids long. Germline lookup yields CDR1 MNHEY and CDR2 SVGAGI. The CDR3: CASSYSRGYGYTF. DNA of the CDR3: TGTGCCAGCAGTTATAGTCGAGGGTATGGCTACACCTTC.

The J gene is TRBJ2-5, the V gene TRBV7-2; tentative D call: TRBD1 (6 bases). The ends were cut back, 6 bases at V and 2 bases at J, with 13 bases in the middle. The CDR3 loop spans 14 amino acids. The germline V gene encodes CDR1 SGHTA and CDR2 FQGNSA. CDR3 amino acids: CASRDRGWQETQYF. The CDR3, as DNA: TGTGCCAGCAGGGATAGGGGGTGGCAAGAGACCCAGTACTTC.

This clone was observed a handful of times. The chain joins TRBV9 to TRBJ1-5, with D unclear. CDR3 length: 13 residues. Germline V CDR1 and CDR2: SGDLS, YYNGEE. V was clipped by 3 bases and J by 9 bases, with 13 bases between them. In DNA, the CDR3 is TGTGCCAGCAGCGCATATAAGGAGTCGCCCCAGCATTTT. Amino acids: CASSAYKESPQHF.